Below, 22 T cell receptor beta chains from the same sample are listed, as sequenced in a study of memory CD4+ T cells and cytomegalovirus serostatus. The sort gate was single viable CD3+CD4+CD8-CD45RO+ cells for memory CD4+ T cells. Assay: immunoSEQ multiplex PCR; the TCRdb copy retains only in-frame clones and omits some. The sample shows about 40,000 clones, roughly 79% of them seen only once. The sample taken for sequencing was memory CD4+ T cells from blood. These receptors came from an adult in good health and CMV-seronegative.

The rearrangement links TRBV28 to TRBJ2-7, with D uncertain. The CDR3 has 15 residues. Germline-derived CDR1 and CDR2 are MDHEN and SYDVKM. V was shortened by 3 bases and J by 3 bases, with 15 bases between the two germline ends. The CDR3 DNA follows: TGTGCCAGCAGTTTGTCAGGAGCATTGGTCTACGAGCAGTACTTC. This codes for CASSLSGALVYEQYF.

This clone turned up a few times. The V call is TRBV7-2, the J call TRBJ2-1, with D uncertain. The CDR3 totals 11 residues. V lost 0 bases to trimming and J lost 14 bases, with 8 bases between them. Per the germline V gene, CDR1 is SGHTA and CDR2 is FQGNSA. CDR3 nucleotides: TGTGCCAGCAGCTTAGCCGGACGCGAGTTCTTC. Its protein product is CASSLAGREFF. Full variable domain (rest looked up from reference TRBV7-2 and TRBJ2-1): GAGVSQSPSNKVTEKGKDVELRCDPISGHTALYWYRQSLGQGLEFLIYFQGNSAPDKSGLPSDRFSAERTGGSVSTLTIQRTQQEDSAVYLCASSLAGREFFGPGTRLTVL.

The CDR3 reads CASSPYGETQYF. CDR3 in DNA: TGTGCCAGCAGCCCTTATGGCGAGACCCAGTACTTC. V usage is TRBV7-8 and J usage is TRBJ2-5; D is unclear. Trimming pared 5 bases from V and 5 bases from J, leaving 9 bases between. The germline V gene has CDR1 SGHVS and CDR2 FQNEAQ. The CDR3 contains 12 residues.

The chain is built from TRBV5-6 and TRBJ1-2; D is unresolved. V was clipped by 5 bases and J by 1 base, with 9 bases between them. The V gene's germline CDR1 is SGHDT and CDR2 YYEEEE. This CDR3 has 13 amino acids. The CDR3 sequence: CASSIDVNYGYTF. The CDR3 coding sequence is TGTGCCAGCAGTATCGATGTTAACTATGGCTACACCTTC.

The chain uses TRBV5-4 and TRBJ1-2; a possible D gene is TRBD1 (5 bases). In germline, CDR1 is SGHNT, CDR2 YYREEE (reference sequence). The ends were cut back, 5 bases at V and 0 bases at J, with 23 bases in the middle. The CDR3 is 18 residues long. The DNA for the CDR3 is TGTGCCAGCAGGCAAAAACAAATCGGGGGTAGGGCTAACTATGGCTACACCTTC. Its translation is CASRQKQIGGRANYGYTF.

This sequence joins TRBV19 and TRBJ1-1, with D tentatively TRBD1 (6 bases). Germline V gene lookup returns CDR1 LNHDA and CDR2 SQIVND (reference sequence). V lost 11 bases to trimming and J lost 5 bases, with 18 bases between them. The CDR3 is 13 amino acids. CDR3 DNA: TGTGCCTCTGCACAGAGGGGGGATACTGAAGCTTTCTTT. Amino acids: CASAQRGDTEAFF.

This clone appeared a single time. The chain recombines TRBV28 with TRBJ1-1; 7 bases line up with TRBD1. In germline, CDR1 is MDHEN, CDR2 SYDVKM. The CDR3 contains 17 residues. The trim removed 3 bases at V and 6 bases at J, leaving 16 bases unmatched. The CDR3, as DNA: TGTGCCAGCAGTTTTGAGTGGGGGGAACAGGGGAGGGCTGAAGCTTTCTTT. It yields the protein CASSFEWGEQGRAEAFF.

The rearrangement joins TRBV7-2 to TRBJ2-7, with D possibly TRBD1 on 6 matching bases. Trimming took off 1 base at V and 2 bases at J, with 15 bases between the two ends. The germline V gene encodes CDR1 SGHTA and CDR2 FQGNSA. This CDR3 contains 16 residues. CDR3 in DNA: TGTGCCAGCAGCTTAGGGCAGGGGCTAGGAACCTACGAGCAGTACTTC. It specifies CASSLGQGLGTYEQYF. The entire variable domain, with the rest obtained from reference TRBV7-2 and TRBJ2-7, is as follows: GAGVSQSPSNKVTEKGKDVELRCDPISGHTALYWYRQSLGQGLEFLIYFQGNSAPDKSGLPSDRFSAERTGGSVSTLTIQRTQQEDSAVYLCASSLGQGLGTYEQYFGPGTRLTVT.

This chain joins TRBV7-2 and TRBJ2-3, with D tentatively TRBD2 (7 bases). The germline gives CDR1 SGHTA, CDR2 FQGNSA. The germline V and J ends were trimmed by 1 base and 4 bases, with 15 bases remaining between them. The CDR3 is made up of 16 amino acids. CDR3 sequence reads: CASSLVWGGRPDTQYF. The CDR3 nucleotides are TGTGCCAGCAGCTTAGTGTGGGGGGGCCGCCCAGATACGCAGTATTTT.

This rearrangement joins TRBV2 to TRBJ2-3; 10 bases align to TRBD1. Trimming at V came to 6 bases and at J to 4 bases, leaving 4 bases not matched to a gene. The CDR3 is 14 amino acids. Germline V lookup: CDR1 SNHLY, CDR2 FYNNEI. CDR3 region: CASSRQGAADTQYF. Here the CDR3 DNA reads TGTGCCAGCAGCCGACAGGGGGCGGCAGATACGCAGTATTTT.

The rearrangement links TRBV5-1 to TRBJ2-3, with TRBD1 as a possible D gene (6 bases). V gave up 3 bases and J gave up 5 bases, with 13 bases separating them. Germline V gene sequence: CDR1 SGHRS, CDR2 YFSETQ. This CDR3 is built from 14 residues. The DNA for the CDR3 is TGCGCCAGCAGCTCCAGGGACACGGAAGATACGCAGTATTTT. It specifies CASSSRDTEDTQYF.

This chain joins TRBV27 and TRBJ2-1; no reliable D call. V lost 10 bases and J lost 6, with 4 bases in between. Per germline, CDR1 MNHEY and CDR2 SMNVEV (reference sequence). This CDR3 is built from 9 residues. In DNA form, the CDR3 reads TGTGCCACTAGCAATGAGCAGTTCTTC. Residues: CATSNEQFF.

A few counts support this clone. The CDR3 here is CASSFRGDGSQETQYF. The CDR3 DNA is TGCGCCAGCAGCTTTAGGGGGGATGGTTCGCAAGAGACCCAGTACTTC. The chain uses TRBV5-1 and TRBJ2-5, with D tentatively TRBD1 or TRBD2 (6 bases each). Germline V gene sequence: CDR1 SGHRS, CDR2 YFSETQ. CDR3 length equals 16 residues. V lost 2 bases and J lost 2, with 16 bases in between.

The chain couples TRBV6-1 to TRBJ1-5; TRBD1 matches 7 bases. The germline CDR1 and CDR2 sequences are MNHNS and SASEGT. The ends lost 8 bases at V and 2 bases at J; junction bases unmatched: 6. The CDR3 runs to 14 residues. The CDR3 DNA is TGTGCCAGCTCCTGGACAGGTGGCAATCAGCCCCAGCATTTT. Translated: CASSWTGGNQPQHF.

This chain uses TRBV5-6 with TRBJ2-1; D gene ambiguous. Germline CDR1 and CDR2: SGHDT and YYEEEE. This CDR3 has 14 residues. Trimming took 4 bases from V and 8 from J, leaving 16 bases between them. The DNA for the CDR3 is TGTGCCAGCAGCACCACCAGTCCTAGGTATGAGCAGTTCTTC. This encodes CASSTTSPRYEQFF.

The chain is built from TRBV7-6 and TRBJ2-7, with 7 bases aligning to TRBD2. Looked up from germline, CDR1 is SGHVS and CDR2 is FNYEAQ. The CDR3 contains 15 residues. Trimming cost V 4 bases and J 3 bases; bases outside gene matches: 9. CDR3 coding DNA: TGTGCCAGCAGCTCCTTGGGCGGGGGATACTACGAGCAGTACTTC. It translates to CASSSLGGGYYEQYF.

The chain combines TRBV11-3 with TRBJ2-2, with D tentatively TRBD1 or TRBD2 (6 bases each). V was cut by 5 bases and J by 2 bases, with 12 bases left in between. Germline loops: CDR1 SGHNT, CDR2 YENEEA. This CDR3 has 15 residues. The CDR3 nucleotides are TGTGCCAGCAGCCGCGGGACACCAAACACCGGGGAGCTGTTTTTT. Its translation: CASSRGTPNTGELFF. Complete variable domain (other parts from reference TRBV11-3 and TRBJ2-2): EAGVVQSPRYKIIEKKQPVAFWCNPISGHNTLYWYLQNLGQGPELLIRYENEEAVDDSQLPKDRFSAERLKGVDSTLKIQPAELGDSAVYLCASSRGTPNTGELFFGEGSRLTVL.

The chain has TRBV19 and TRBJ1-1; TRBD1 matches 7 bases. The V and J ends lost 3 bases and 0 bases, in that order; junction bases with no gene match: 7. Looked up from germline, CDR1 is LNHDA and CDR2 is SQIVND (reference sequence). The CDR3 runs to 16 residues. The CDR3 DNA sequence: TGTGCCAGTAGTATTCAACAGGGGTCCATGAACACTGAAGCTTTCTTT. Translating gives CASSIQQGSMNTEAFF.

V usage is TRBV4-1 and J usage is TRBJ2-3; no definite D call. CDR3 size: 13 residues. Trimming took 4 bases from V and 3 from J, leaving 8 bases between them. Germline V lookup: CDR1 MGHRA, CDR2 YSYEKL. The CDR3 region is CASSRERTDTQYF. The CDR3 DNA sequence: TGCGCCAGCAGCCGTGAAAGGACAGATACGCAGTATTTT.

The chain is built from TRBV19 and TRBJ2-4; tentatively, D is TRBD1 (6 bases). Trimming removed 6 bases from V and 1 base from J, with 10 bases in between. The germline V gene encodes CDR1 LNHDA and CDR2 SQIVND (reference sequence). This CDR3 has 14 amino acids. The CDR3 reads CASRKGEAKNIQYF. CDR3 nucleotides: TGTGCCAGTAGGAAGGGGGAGGCCAAAAACATTCAGTACTTC.

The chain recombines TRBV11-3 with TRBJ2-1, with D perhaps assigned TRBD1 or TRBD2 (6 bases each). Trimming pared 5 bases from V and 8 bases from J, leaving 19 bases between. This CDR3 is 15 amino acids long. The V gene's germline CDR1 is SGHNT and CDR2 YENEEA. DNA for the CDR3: TGTGCCAGCAGCCACCGGAGGGGGATAGGGGATGAGCAGTTCTTC. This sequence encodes CASSHRRGIGDEQFF.

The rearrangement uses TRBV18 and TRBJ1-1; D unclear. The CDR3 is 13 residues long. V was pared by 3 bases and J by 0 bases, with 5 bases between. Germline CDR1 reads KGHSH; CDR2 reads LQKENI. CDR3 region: CASSPPLNTEAFF. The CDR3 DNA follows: TGTGCCAGCTCACCTCCACTGAACACTGAAGCTTTCTTT.